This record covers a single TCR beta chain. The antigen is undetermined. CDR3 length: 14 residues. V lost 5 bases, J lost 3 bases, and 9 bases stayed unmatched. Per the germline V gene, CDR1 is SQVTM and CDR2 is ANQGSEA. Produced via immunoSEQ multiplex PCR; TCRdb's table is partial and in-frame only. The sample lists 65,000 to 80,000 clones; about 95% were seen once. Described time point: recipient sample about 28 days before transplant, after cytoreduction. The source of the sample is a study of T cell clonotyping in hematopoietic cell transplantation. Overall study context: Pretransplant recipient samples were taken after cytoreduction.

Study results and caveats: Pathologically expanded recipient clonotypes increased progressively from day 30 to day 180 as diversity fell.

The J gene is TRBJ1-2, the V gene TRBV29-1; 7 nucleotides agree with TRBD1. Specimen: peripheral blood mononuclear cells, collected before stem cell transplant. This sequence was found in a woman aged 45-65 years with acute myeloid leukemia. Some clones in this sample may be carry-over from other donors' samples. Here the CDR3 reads CSVLRGPLDYGYTF. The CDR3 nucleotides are TGCAGCGTTTTAAGGGGGCCGCTAGACTATGGCTACACCTTC.